Below are 2 T cell receptor beta chains sequenced from a single sample in a study of monozygotic twins with inflammatory bowel disease. Using the 5' RACE reads, TCRdb records one entry per CDR3 protein without DNA. In all, the sample yields about 300,000 distinct CDR3 sequences. The sequenced sample consisted of blood. These receptors were taken from a human donor with ulcerative colitis or Crohn's disease, or a healthy co-twin of an affected twin (not recorded which).

V usage is TRBV10-3 and J usage is TRBJ1-6; TCRdb indicates TRBD1, and absent DNA this call remains unverified. The CDR3 is made up of 13 amino acids. Germline CDR1 and CDR2: ENHRY and SYGVKD. CDR3 sequence reads: CASPRGGNSPLHF.

V and J are TRBV3-1 and TRBJ2-1; TCRdb selects TRBD2, and the lack of DNA leaves this call unchecked. The germline V gene has CDR1 LGHDT and CDR2 YNNKEL (reference sequence). The CDR3 totals 15 residues. The CDR3 loop is CASSQVSLVHNEQFF.